The 9 T cell receptor beta chains reported below all come from one sample, sequenced in a study of blood T cell repertoires in COVID-19. Libraries were prepared by immunoSEQ multiplex PCR; TCRdb keeps only in-frame clonotypes and omits some of them. Of about 220,000 clones detected, about 85% appear once; the ten largest clones hold about 3%. The sample consisted of peripheral blood. These receptors all stem from a middle-aged man who had recovered from COVID-19.

This clone was counted a few times. V gene TRBV6-2 or TRBV6-3 combines with J gene TRBJ1-5; 7 positions agree with TRBD1. CDR3 length: 14 residues. Trimming took 2 bases from V and 6 from J; bases not matched to a gene: 4. The V gene's germline CDR1 is MNHEY and CDR2 SVGEGT. CDR3 loop: CASSYGAGGQPQHF. The CDR3 DNA reads as TGTGCCAGCAGTTACGGGGCAGGGGGTCAGCCCCAGCATTTT.

The V call is TRBV19, the J call TRBJ2-7; D is unresolved. V lost 2 bases and J lost 4, with 9 bases in between. The CDR3 spans 13 residues. Germline V gives CDR1 LNHDA, CDR2 SQIVND (reference sequence). This CDR3 reads CASSIKIGYEQYF. DNA of the CDR3: TGTGCCAGTAGTATAAAAATCGGTTACGAGCAGTACTTC.

The chain is built from TRBV7-6 and TRBJ1-5; 9 bases agree with TRBD1. This CDR3 has 14 residues. Germline V gives CDR1 SGHVS, CDR2 FNYEAQ. V lost 4 bases, J lost 8 bases, and 6 bases stayed unmatched. CDR3 residues: CASSWGQGGEPQHF. The CDR3, as DNA: TGTGCCAGCAGCTGGGGACAGGGTGGTGAGCCCCAGCATTTT.

In this sample, this clone turned up once. The V call is TRBV4-1, the J call TRBJ2-7; 9 bases match TRBD1. Germline CDR1 and CDR2: MGHRA and YSYEKL. V was clipped by 4 bases and J by 5 bases; unmatched bases: 12. The CDR3 spans 16 residues. The chain's CDR3 is CASSRSIRDRVNEQYF. The CDR3 DNA sequence: TGCGCCAGCAGCCGAAGTATTCGGGACAGGGTAAACGAGCAGTACTTC.

The chain combines TRBV6-6 with TRBJ2-7, with D possibly TRBD2 on 5 matching bases. The CDR3 totals 11 residues. The germline V gene encodes CDR1 MNHNY and CDR2 SVGAGI (reference sequence). V lost 8 bases, J lost 5 bases, and 10 bases lay in between. The CDR3 sequence: CASGRGHEQYF. DNA of the CDR3: TGTGCCAGCGGGAGAGGCCACGAGCAGTACTTC.

The chain employs TRBV18 and TRBJ2-6; 8 nucleotides agree with TRBD1. V lost 4 bases to trimming and J lost 4 bases; unmatched junction nucleotides: 15. The CDR3 is made up of 19 amino acids. The germline CDR1 and CDR2 sequences are KGHSH and LQKENI. CDR3 nucleotide sequence: TGTGCCAGCTCACTAGTAGGACAGGGCGGTGAATCCGGGGCCAACGTCCTGACTTTC. It is translated as CASSLVGQGGESGANVLTF.

The chain has TRBV5-5 and TRBJ2-3; 9 bases match TRBD2. The CDR3 runs 16 residues. J was trimmed by 0 bases and V by 4 bases; bases with no gene match: 6. Per the germline V gene, CDR1 is SGHKS and CDR2 is YYEKEE (reference sequence). For the CDR3, the DNA is TGTGCCAGCAGCCCCGGACTAGCGCTGAGCACAGATACGCAGTATTTT. Residues: CASSPGLALSTDTQYF. Full variable domain (rest looked up from reference TRBV5-5 and TRBJ2-3): DAGVTQSPTHLIKTRGQQVTLRCSPISGHKSVSWYQQVLGQGPQFIFQYYEKEERGRGNFPDRFSARQFPNYSSELNVNALLLGDSALYLCASSPGLALSTDTQYFGPGTRLTVL.

This clone was recorded a few times. The V gene is TRBV28, the J gene TRBJ1-5; 7 nucleotides line up with TRBD1. J gave up 6 bases and V 5 bases, and 4 bases lay outside the gene matches. The CDR3 is 13 amino acids. Germline-derived CDR1 and CDR2 are MDHEN and SYDVKM. Here the CDR3 DNA reads TGTGCCAGCAGTCTACAGGGGCCTCAGCCCCAGCATTTT. It translates to CASSLQGPQPQHF.

The rearrangement links TRBV4-1 to TRBJ2-7, with 10 bases aligning to TRBD2. V was clipped by 7 bases and J by 6 bases; unmatched bases: 9. This CDR3 contains 14 residues. Germline-derived CDR1 and CDR2 are MGHRA and YSYEKL. In DNA, the CDR3 is TGCGCCAGCAACCACCACAGCGGGAGGGGCGAGCAGTACTTC. It specifies CASNHHSGRGEQYF.